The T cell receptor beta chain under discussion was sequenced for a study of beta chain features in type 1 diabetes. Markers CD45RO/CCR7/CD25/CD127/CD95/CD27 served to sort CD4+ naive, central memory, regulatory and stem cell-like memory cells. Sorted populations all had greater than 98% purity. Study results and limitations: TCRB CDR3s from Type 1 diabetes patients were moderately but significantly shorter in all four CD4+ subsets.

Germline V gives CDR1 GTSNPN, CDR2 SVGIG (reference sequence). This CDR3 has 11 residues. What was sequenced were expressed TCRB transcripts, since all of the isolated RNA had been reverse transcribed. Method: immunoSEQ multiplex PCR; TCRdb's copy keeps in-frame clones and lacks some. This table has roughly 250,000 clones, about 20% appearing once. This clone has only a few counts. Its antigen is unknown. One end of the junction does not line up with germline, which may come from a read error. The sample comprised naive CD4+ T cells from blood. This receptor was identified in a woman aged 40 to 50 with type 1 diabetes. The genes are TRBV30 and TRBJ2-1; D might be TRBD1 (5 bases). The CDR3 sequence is CAWQERQGKVF. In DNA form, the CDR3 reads TGTGCCTGGCAAGAGAGGCAGGGCAAGGTCTTC.